Below, 14 T cell receptor beta chains from the same sample are listed, as sequenced in a study of blood T cell repertoires in COVID-19. Profiled with immunoSEQ multiplex PCR; TCRdb holds only in-frame clones, not every one. The table includes tens of thousands of clones, 80% to 90% detected once. Sequenced input: peripheral blood. The receptors were gathered from a man over 45 with active COVID-19.

The chain has TRBV3-1 (or the pseudogene TRBV3-2) and TRBJ1-4, with 7 bases lining up with TRBD1. The CDR3 contains 15 residues. Trimming at V came to 11 bases and at J to 11 bases, leaving 20 bases not matched to a gene. Germline CDR1 reads LGHDT; CDR2 reads YNNKEL (reference sequence). The CDR3 DNA reads TGTGCCTTCAGGGGGGCCAATCCCCCTGAATGGAAACTGTTTTTT. Protein product: CAFRGANPPEWKLFF.

The chain links TRBV4-2 to TRBJ1-1; D remains ambiguous. This CDR3 comprises 13 residues. The germline CDR1 and CDR2 sequences are LGHNA and YNFKEQ. V was cut by 1 base and J by 5 bases, with 8 bases left in between. In DNA, the CDR3 is TGTGCCAGCAGCCAAGGGGCGCGTACTGAAGCTTTCTTT. This codes for CASSQGARTEAFF.

This chain connects TRBV11-2 to TRBJ1-3, with D perhaps matching TRBD1 (5 bases). CDR1 is SGHAT and CDR2 is FQNNGV in the germline V gene. Trimming shortened V by 4 bases and J by 2 bases, and 21 bases separated the two germline ends. CDR3 length: 18 residues. CDR3 sequence: CASSSRGESGRAGNTIYF. CDR3 sequence (DNA): TGTGCCAGCAGCTCCCGGGGGGAATCCGGGAGGGCTGGAAACACCATATATTTT.

The chain uses TRBV5-1 and TRBJ2-2; possibly TRBD2 for D (5 bases). Germline V CDR1 and CDR2: SGHRS, YFSETQ. V lost 5 bases and J lost 0, with 17 bases in between. The CDR3 spans 17 residues. CDR3 sequence (DNA): TGCGCCAGCAGGGAAGCCCGGGGTGACGCGAACACCGGGGAGCTGTTTTTT. Amino acids: CASREARGDANTGELFF.

The chain combines TRBV20-1 with TRBJ1-2; maybe TRBD1 (6 bases). This CDR3 comprises 11 residues. Trimming took 1 base from V and 10 from J, leaving 10 bases between them. Germline CDR1 reads DFQATT; CDR2 reads SNEGSKA (reference sequence). The CDR3 sequence: CSARVRGDYTF. In DNA, the CDR3 is TGCAGTGCTAGAGTCAGGGGAGACTACACCTTC.

CDR3 sequence reads: CASSSGGSGVETQYF. The CDR3 nucleotides are TGTGCCAGCAGTTCCGGGGGTAGCGGGGTAGAGACCCAGTACTTC. The rearrangement links TRBV6-5 to TRBJ2-5; 8 nucleotides agree with TRBD2. V dropped 4 bases and J dropped 4; count of bases not matched to a gene: 8. The CDR3 contains 15 residues. Germline V lookup: CDR1 MNHEY, CDR2 SVGAGI.

V usage is TRBV19 and J usage is TRBJ1-2, with TRBD1 matching over 11 bases. V shed 1 base, J shed 2 bases, and the junction held 3 bases outside the gene matches. Per the germline V gene, CDR1 is LNHDA and CDR2 is SQIVND (reference sequence). This CDR3 is 16 amino acids long. In nucleotides, the CDR3 is TGTGCCAGTAGTATAGGAGGGACAGGGGGGAACTATGGCTACACCTTC. It codes for CASSIGGTGGNYGYTF.

The chain recombines TRBV11-2 with TRBJ2-2, with 7 bases that match TRBD1. The CDR3 consists of 14 residues. The germline V gene encodes CDR1 SGHAT and CDR2 FQNNGV. V trimming: 4 bases; J trimming: 6 bases; junction bases outside the gene matches: 5. In nucleotides, the CDR3 is TGTGCCAGCAGCTCGACAGGGTATGCCGGGGAGCTGTTTTTT. Protein sequence: CASSSTGYAGELFF.

This clone was recorded only once. V usage is TRBV6-7 and J usage is TRBJ1-2, with 9 bases that match TRBD1. TRBV6-7 has ORF status, its function being uncertain. Losses at the gene ends were 2 bases for V and 0 bases for J; bases not matched to a gene: 16. The CDR3 sequence is 20 residues long. The CDR3 nucleotides are TGTGCCAGCAGTTACGGGACAGGGAAGAGCCTTGTTTCGCCTAACTATGGCTACACCTTC. Translated: CASSYGTGKSLVSPNYGYTF.

The chain carries TRBV18 and TRBJ1-2, with no clear D. The CDR3 extends over 13 amino acids. V was trimmed by 6 bases and J by 6 bases, leaving 14 bases between them. Germline CDR1 KGHSH, CDR2 LQKENI. The CDR3 sequence: CASSPGYRDGYTF. CDR3 DNA: TGTGCCAGCTCCCCAGGATACAGAGATGGCTACACCTTC.

This rearrangement joins TRBV10-2 to TRBJ2-1; D ambiguous. Per the germline V gene, CDR1 is WSHSY and CDR2 is SAAADI. V dropped 2 bases and J dropped 4 bases, with 9 bases sitting between them. This CDR3 is built from 14 residues. In DNA, the CDR3 is TGCGCCAGCAGTGAGCATGGCAGTTACAATGAGCAGTTCTTC. Its translation: CASSEHGSYNEQFF.

The rearrangement uses TRBV12-5 and TRBJ1-1, with 7 bases identical to TRBD1. The CDR3 is 13 amino acids. V gave up 0 bases and J gave up 7 bases; unmatched junction bases: 2. Per germline, CDR1 LGHNT and CDR2 FRNRAP. The CDR3 sequence is CASGLVNRGEAFF. CDR3 nucleotides: TGTGCTAGTGGTTTGGTTAACAGGGGTGAAGCTTTCTTT.

The gene calls are TRBV5-1 and TRBJ1-1; D remains ambiguous. V lost 6 bases and J 0 bases, leaving 3 bases between the germline ends. The CDR3 totals 11 residues. Germline lookup yields CDR1 SGHRS and CDR2 YFSETQ. The CDR3 sequence: CASTLNTEAFF. The CDR3 DNA follows: TGCGCCAGCACGTTGAACACTGAAGCTTTCTTT.

V gene TRBV2 combines with J gene TRBJ2-4, with 7 bases aligning to TRBD1. There are 13 residues in the CDR3. The germline CDR1 and CDR2 sequences are SNHLY and FYNNEI. V was clipped by 6 bases and J by 8 bases; unmatched bases: 7. The CDR3 nucleotides are TGTGCCAGCAGGGTGACAGGGCTTGACATTCAGTACTTC. This sequence encodes CASRVTGLDIQYF.